A single sample gave rise to the 8 T cell receptor beta chains below, sequenced in a study of T cells in Graves' hyperthyroidism and ophthalmopathy. The source material, RNA transcripts, was used to amplify TCR beta CDR3 regions. Carried out on the TCR CDR3, a first-round RT-PCR used the HTBI primer set. TCRdb passed the multiplex PCR reads through MiXCR, listing each CDR3 protein once. The sample holds hundreds of thousands of distinct CDR3 sequences; over 11% are singletons and the top ten take about 5.8%. What was sequenced was blood. These receptors were obtained from a woman aged 25-40 years with Graves' hyperthyroidism that later progressed to Graves' ophthalmopathy.

Remarks on this clonotype: With a much larger clone just one base away, this may be a read error. The rearrangement links TRBV25-1 to TRBJ1-1, with D uncertain. The CDR3 is 13 amino acids. Looked up from germline, CDR1 is MGHDK and CDR2 is SYGVNS. In DNA, the CDR3 is TGTGCCAGCAGTGAGCAAGAGAACAATGAAGCTTTCTTT. Amino acid sequence: CASSEQENNEAFF.

This clonotype was detected a few times. The chain recombines TRBV10-3 with TRBJ2-3, with D perhaps TRBD1 or TRBD2 (5 bases each). CDR1 ENHRY and CDR2 SYGVKD come from the germline V gene. CDR3 length: 14 amino acids. The V end was cut by 6 bases, the J end by 2 bases, with 12 bases between. CDR3 DNA sequence: TGTGCCATCAGACTCAGGGAGTTCACAGATACGCAGTATTTT. This translates into CAIRLREFTDTQYF.

The DNA for the CDR3 is TGTGCCAGTAGTGTAGTCTGGGGCTCCTACAATGAGCAGTTCTTC. This sequence encodes CASSVVWGSYNEQFF. The chain recombines TRBV19 with TRBJ2-1, with no clear D. V was clipped by 5 bases and J by 0 bases, with 11 bases between them. Germline-derived CDR1 and CDR2 are LNHDA and SQIVND (reference sequence). The CDR3 consists of 15 residues.

This clonotype was counted between two and nine times. The chain is built from TRBV5-1 and TRBJ2-2, with 13 bases aligning to TRBD2. This CDR3 comprises 20 residues. The germline CDR1 and CDR2 sequences are SGHRS and YFSETQ. With 4 bases clipped from V and 2 bases from J, the junction kept 14 bases outside the gene matches. CDR3 DNA: TGCGCCAGCAGCCCGGGGACTAGCGGGACGACGACAATAAACACCGGGGAGCTGTTTTTT. Encoded protein: CASSPGTSGTTTINTGELFF.

Concerning this clonotype itself: A much larger clonotype is one base distant, so this may be a read error. The chain is built from TRBV6-2 or TRBV6-3 and TRBJ1-6; the match to TRBD1 covers 9 bases. In germline, CDR1 is MNHEY, CDR2 SVGEGT. The length of the CDR3 is 16 residues. For the CDR3, the DNA is TGTGCCAACAGTTACTCGCCCGGGACAGGGCACTCACCCCTCCACTTT. This sequence encodes CANSYSPGTGHSPLHF.

In this sample, this clonotype turned up many times. The chain uses TRBV12-3 or TRBV12-4 and TRBJ2-3; a weak D match, TRBD1 (7 bases). This CDR3 has 14 residues. Trimming cost V 1 base and J 5 bases, with 10 bases left between them. The CDR3 DNA reads as TGTGCCAGCAGTTTAGTTCAGGGGGGAGATACGCAGTATTTT. Its protein is CASSLVQGGDTQYF.

Many counts were recorded for this clonotype. The chain carries TRBV12-3 or TRBV12-4 and TRBJ1-1, with D hard to call. There are 13 residues in the CDR3. V lost 8 bases, J lost 4 bases, and 14 bases lay in between. The CDR3 region has the DNA TGTGCCAGCGTAATTCCCCGGGGCACTGAAGCTTTCTTT. Residues: CASVIPRGTEAFF.

There are many counts of this clonotype. The genes are TRBV14 and TRBJ1-1; TRBD1 matches at 8 bases. J lost 3 bases, V lost 6 bases, and 6 bases had no gene match. CDR1 and CDR2 from the germline V gene are SGHDN and FVKESK. The CDR3 covers 14 residues. DNA of the CDR3: TGTGCCAGCAGTCGGACAGGGTTGGACACTGAAGCTTTCTTT. Translating it yields CASSRTGLDTEAFF.